The source of this T cell receptor (beta chain) is a study of Graves' ophthalmopathy and Graves' hyperthyroidism (dated by TCRdb to between 2017 and 2018). Regarding the research as a whole: Hyperthyroidism was considered stable if no progression to ophthalmopathy occurred within 18 months of follow-up. An independent validation cohort was composed of roughly 19 hyperthyroidism patients and around 15 patients who later progressed from hyperthyroidism to ophthalmopathy. In roughly six hyperthyroidism patients, T-cell repertoires of thyroid tissue and blood were compared. Following sampling, methimazole starting at 30 mg daily was administered to hyperthyroidism patients, and high-dose intravenous methylprednisolone was administered to ophthalmopathy patients. In total, 120 to 150 blood samples were TCR-sequenced: 43 ophthalmopathy, some 80 hyperthyroidism and about 17 hyperthyroidism-to-ophthalmopathy patients. The study used TCR beta repertoire signatures to distinguish Graves' ophthalmopathy from Graves' hyperthyroidism and to predict progression to ophthalmopathy. To explore V-J signatures that separate ophthalmopathy from hyperthyroidism, a discovery set of approximately 100 patients was enrolled, consisting of 43 with ophthalmopathy and roughly 60 with stable hyperthyroidism.

For repertoire sequencing, TCR beta CDR3 regions were amplified from RNA transcripts. A first-round RT-PCR used HTBI primers with the Qiagen OneStep RT-PCR kit, followed by a second-round multiplex PCR, size selection and purification. Libraries were sequenced on an Illumina HiSeq2000 using paired-end 100 bp reads. As for how the authors treated the data: SOAPnuke was used to process the reads, throwing out any read that had adapters, had uncalled bases, had a mean Phred below 15, or lacked an exact constant-primer or identifier match. High-quality paired reads were merged with COPE v1.2.5. Each unique nucleotide sequence was treated as a clonotype, and MiTCR v1.1 was used to align the clonotypes to the IMGT TRB V, D and J references. The analysis was limited to V-J combinations with a frequency above 0.0001, which together covered 99.2% of the repertoires. A TCR clonal expansion and chaos score per V-J combination was defined as the ratio of F50 clonal expansion to chaos observed in the TCRdist matrix. Welch's t-statistics and random forest were used to narrow the features down to approximately twelve V-J combinations, which were then fed into a naive Bayes classifier. The similarity between thyroid and blood repertoires was quantified using the Morisita-Horn index. Using fastp trimming at Q25 and MiXCR clonotype assembly, TCRdb reanalyzed the public sequencing data and kept in-frame beta chains. CDR3 protein duplicates are merged, each entry listing the most common genes and DNA. It is TCRdb's table, rather than the study itself, that gives the V and J calls and clone size. Across this sample there are over a million distinct CDR3 sequences, with about two fifths seen only once. The top ten hold roughly 10% of the sample.

The investigation overall reported the following: Ophthalmopathy was separated from stable hyperthyroidism by the 13-signature model with more than 85% sensitivity and around 81% specificity in cross-validation and with 80%/75% in the test set. In validation, the model predicted ophthalmopathy progression with 70.59% sensitivity and approximately 78% specificity; roughly eleven predicted patients were CT-confirmed with GO in a median of around 6 months. Sample size was not predetermined statistically, and investigators were not blinded to group allocation. Among expanded thyroid clonotypes with frequency above 0.001, most also showed up in blood, which suggests that blood repertoires may reflect the thyroid immune response.

Patients with hyperthyroidism were aged 18 to 65 years, had been newly diagnosed, and had a disease duration of less than 2 months. Anyone with other autoimmune diseases, uncontrolled infections, pregnancy or lactation was excluded from the study. Clinical symptoms, serum thyroxine, TRAb, thyroid ultrasound and orbital computed tomography were used for diagnosis. Total RNA was extracted with Trizol reagent and quality-checked on an Agilent 2100 Bioanalyzer. Including cysteine and phenylalanine, the CDR3 has 13 amino acids. Only the CDR3 portion is preserved as DNA: 39 bases, with reading frame beginning at the first base. The junction carries 20 bases between V and J, which are trimmed by 10 bases and 8 bases respectively. CDR1 and CDR2, per the germline V gene, are ENHRY and SYGVKD. With regard to this clonotype: Its specific antigen is unknown. The record has no base qualities; no much larger clone is one base away.

The TCR sequence derives from an adult man with Graves' hyperthyroidism. The chain is encoded by TRBV10-3 joined to TRBJ1-2, and TRBD1 may be the D gene, going by 6 matching bases. Source material: peripheral blood or thyroid tissue (not recorded which). The CDR3 is CASNEQGARGYTF. The base sequence is TGTGCCAGCAACGAACAGGGCGCGCGGGGCTACACCTTC.